This TCR beta chain was documented in a study of CD8+ T cells in alopecia areata. The study, taken as a whole, reports: On tofacitinib, scalp clonality and expanded CD8+ clones among top 100 fell significantly.

Sample treatment: oral pan-JAK inhibitor, 5-10 mg twice daily. Sequencing relied on a cDNA template that was reverse transcribed from extracted RNA. Method: immunoSEQ multiplex PCR; TCRdb's copy keeps in-frame clones and lacks some. Seen here are more than 95,000 clones, more than 75% observed once, and the top ten hold approximately 10%. The CDR3 contains 14 residues. The V gene's germline CDR1 is MNHNS and CDR2 SASEGT. The V end lost 3 bases, the J end lost 5 bases, and 13 bases lay between the germline ends. As to this clone: Antigen specificity is unknown.

This sample comprised CD8+ T cells sorted from blood, obtained between weeks 30 and 35, from a patient treated with tofacitinib. The chain employs TRBV6-1 and TRBJ1-1, with D uncertain. This receptor was obtained from a human donor with alopecia areata. CDR3 region: CASSERQVGTEAFF. Written as DNA, the CDR3 is TGTGCCAGCAGTGAGAGGCAGGTGGGGACTGAAGCTTTCTTT.